The 2 T cell receptor beta chains in this list originate from one sample, sequenced in a study of blood T cells in healthy people across ages. Combining a sample-barcoded 5' primer with a J-beta primer mix, a second PCR ran for roughly 7 to 11 cycles. Each CDR3 protein is one row after TCRdb ran MiXCR on the 5' RACE reads. The sample includes about 1,400,000 distinct CDR3 sequences, roughly 64% of them seen just once. The specimen sequenced was blood. The origin of the receptors is a man aged 18 to 35 in good health.

V gene TRBV11-2 combines with J gene TRBJ1-2; D is perhaps TRBD1 (6 bases). Trimming removed 6 bases from V and 0 bases from J, with 14 bases in between. The germline gives CDR1 SGHAT, CDR2 FQNNGV. This CDR3 comprises 15 residues. The CDR3 DNA reads as TGTGCCAGCAGTCGAGACAGGTTGGCTAACTATGGCTACACCTTC. Translating it yields CASSRDRLANYGYTF. The whole variable domain, remainder taken from reference TRBV11-2 and TRBJ1-2, is EAGVAQSPRYKIIEKRQSVAFWCNPISGHATLYWYQQILGQGPKLLIQFQNNGVVDDSQLPKDRFSAERLKGVDSTLKIQPAKLEDSAVYLCASSRDRLANYGYTFGSGTRLTVV.

The chain is built from TRBV7-2 and TRBJ2-5, with TRBD1 matching 8 bases. V was clipped by 8 bases and J by 5 bases; unmatched bases: 10. Germline CDR1 and CDR2: SGHTA and FQGNSA. CDR3 length: 14 residues. The CDR3 DNA is TGTGCCAGCTCTTCCCCTACAGGGGGGGAGACCCAGTACTTC. Protein sequence: CASSSPTGGETQYF.